These 12 T cell receptor beta chains were sequenced from one sample in a study of cytomegalovirus exposure and HLA in healthy donors (dated by TCRdb to the late 2010s). Library creation used the immunoSEQ multiplex PCR assay. The multiplex PCR relied on a mix of 60 forward primers for TCR Vbeta segments and 13 reverse primers for TCR Jbeta segments. TCRdb obtained this table from immuneACCESS and retained in-frame rearrangements with V and J assigned. These tables miss some clones; where compared with another copy, unresolved V genes account for less than half of the shortfall, and the remainder is unexplained. The table for this sample lists some 110,000 clones; around 68% of them were counted only once. The top ten hold approximately 10% of the sample. The sample comprised PBMCs. Every receptor here comes from a woman aged 50 to 65 in good health and CMV-seropositive.

The V gene is TRBV6-5, the J gene TRBJ1-1; TRBD1 aligns across 7 bases. V lost 0 bases and J lost 9; bases outside the gene matches: 4. The CDR3 spans 13 residues. Per germline, CDR1 MNHEY and CDR2 SVGAGI. This CDR3 reads CASSYSVDRQAFF. Written as DNA, the CDR3 is TGTGCCAGCAGTTACTCTGTGGACAGGCAAGCTTTCTTT.

The chain recombines TRBV5-1 with TRBJ2-7; TRBD1 might be the D (6 bases). From germline, CDR1 is SGHRS and CDR2 YFSETQ. CDR3 size: 15 residues. V was pared by 0 bases and J by 2 bases, with 12 bases between. The CDR3 DNA reads TGCGCCAGCAGCTTGGGGCAGGGGCTAGCCTACGAGCAGTACTTC. It translates to CASSLGQGLAYEQYF.

J is TRBJ1-1 and V is TRBV5-6; 8 bases agree with TRBD1. This CDR3 contains 15 residues. Losses at the gene ends were 4 bases for V and 2 bases for J; bases not matched to a gene: 7. In germline, CDR1 is SGHDT, CDR2 YYEEEE. The CDR3 sequence is CASSLTGQGNTEAFF. The CDR3, as DNA: TGTGCCAGCAGCCTGACAGGACAGGGAAACACTGAAGCTTTCTTT.

This chain uses TRBV7-9 with TRBJ1-1, with D possibly being TRBD1 (5 bases). CDR1 is SEHNR, CDR2 FQNEAQ, per germline (reference sequence). This CDR3 is built from 13 residues. Trimming left V 4 bases short and J 5 bases short, with 11 bases between. The CDR3 DNA sequence: TGTGCCAGCAGCTATCAGGGTGGAACTGAAGCTTTCTTT. This encodes CASSYQGGTEAFF.

CDR3 nucleotides: TGTGCCAGCAGCCAAATAATCTATGGCTACACCTTC. Its protein product is CASSQIIYGYTF. This chain connects TRBV16 to TRBJ1-2, with unresolved D. Germline V gene sequence: CDR1 KGHSY, CDR2 FQNENV. The V end was cut by 2 bases, the J end by 4 bases, with 5 bases between. The CDR3 covers 12 residues.

The sample holds one count of this clone. The chain carries TRBV19 and TRBJ1-2; D possibly corresponds to TRBD1 (5 bases). The CDR3 totals 12 residues. V was trimmed by 5 bases and J by 13 bases, leaving 17 bases between them. Germline V CDR1 and CDR2: LNHDA, SQIVND (reference sequence). The CDR3 nucleotides read TGTGCCAGTAGTGCAGTTCAGGGCCCCCTCACCTTC. Translation gives CASSAVQGPLTF.

This clone turned up a few times. V is TRBV27 and J is TRBJ1-2, with 7 bases identical to TRBD1. The CDR3 covers 12 residues. CDR1 and CDR2 (germline): MNHEY, SMNVEV (reference sequence). Trimming removed 6 bases from V and 6 bases from J; junction bases left unmatched: 4. The CDR3 loop reads CASRQGWNGYTF. In DNA, the CDR3 is TGTGCCAGCAGACAGGGGTGGAATGGCTACACCTTC.

The chain has TRBV9 and TRBJ1-6; TRBD1 agrees at 7 bases. CDR1 and CDR2 from the germline V gene are SGDLS and YYNGEE. Unmatched junction bases numbered 7, after V lost 4 bases and J lost 6 bases. The CDR3 runs 15 residues. The DNA for the CDR3 is TGTGCCAGCAGCCCACCGGGACAGTTTAATTCACCCCTCCACTTT. This gives the protein CASSPPGQFNSPLHF.

CDR3 sequence reads: CASSQDRGGQTQYF. The CDR3 bases are TGCGCCAGCAGCCAAGATCGGGGTGGGCAGACCCAGTACTTC. V gene TRBV4-3 combines with J gene TRBJ2-5, with D possibly matching TRBD2 (5 bases). Trimming cost V 0 bases and J 6 bases, with 11 bases left between them. The CDR3 extends over 14 amino acids. Germline V lookup: CDR1 LGHNA, CDR2 YSLEER.

This clone has only a few counts. This chain connects TRBV7-8 to TRBJ1-2; D remains ambiguous. The CDR3 consists of 12 residues. V was pared by 6 bases and J by 2 bases, with 7 bases between. Germline CDR1 is SGHVS and CDR2 is FQNEAQ. The DNA of the CDR3 is TGTGCCAGCAGAAGGGAGAACTATGGCTACACCTTC. It is translated as CASRRENYGYTF.

The J gene is TRBJ1-3, the V gene TRBV19; D unclear. CDR1 is LNHDA and CDR2 is SQIVND in the germline V gene (reference sequence). The germline V and J ends were trimmed by 2 bases and 0 bases, with 8 bases remaining between them. This CDR3 region has 15 residues. This CDR3 is CASSIYGISGNTIYF. The CDR3, as DNA: TGTGCCAGTAGTATATACGGGATCTCTGGAAACACCATATATTTT.

The chain employs TRBV6-4 and TRBJ2-3; the D is unclear. Looked up from germline, CDR1 is MRHNA and CDR2 is SNTAGT. The CDR3 consists of 13 residues. V lost 6 bases and J lost 2, with 9 bases in between. The CDR3 spells CASSRILTDTQYF. In DNA, the CDR3 is TGTGCCAGCAGCCGTATCCTCACAGATACGCAGTATTTT.